This T cell receptor (beta chain) was observed in a study of cytomegalovirus exposure and HLA in healthy donors. This clone was detected ten times or more. The V and J ends lost 4 bases and 7 bases, in that order; junction bases with no gene match: 10. In germline, CDR1 is ENHRY, CDR2 SYGVKD. The CDR3 loop spans 16 amino acids. Vbeta (60) and Jbeta (13) primers were used in the PCR. TCRdb's table, derived via immunoSEQ multiplex PCR, lists solely in-frame clones and lacks some. The repertoire holds fewer than 85,000 clones, with 70% to 80% as singletons. The sequenced material came from PBMCs. The chain recombines TRBV10-3 with TRBJ2-1, with 10 bases fitting TRBD1. This TCR was recovered from a man aged 35 to 55 in good health and CMV-seropositive. CDR3 sequence (DNA): TGTGCCATCAGTGCCCCGACAGGGGGCGGGATGAATGAGCAGTTCTTC. Translating gives CAISAPTGGGMNEQFF.